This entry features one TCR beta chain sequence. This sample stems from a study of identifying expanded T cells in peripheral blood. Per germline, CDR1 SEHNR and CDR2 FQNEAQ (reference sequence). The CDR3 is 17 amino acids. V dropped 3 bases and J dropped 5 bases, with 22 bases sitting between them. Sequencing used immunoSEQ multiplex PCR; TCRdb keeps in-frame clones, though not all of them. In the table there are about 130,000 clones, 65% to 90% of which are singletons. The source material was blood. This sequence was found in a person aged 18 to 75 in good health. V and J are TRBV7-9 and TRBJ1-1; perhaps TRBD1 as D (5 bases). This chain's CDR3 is CASSLAGTFASRTEAFF. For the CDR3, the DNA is TGTGCCAGCAGCTTGGCCGGGACTTTCGCTAGTAGAACTGAAGCTTTCTTT.